The 32 T cell receptor beta chains below come from one sample, sequenced in a study of T cells in Graves' hyperthyroidism and ophthalmopathy. Regions amplified from RNA transcripts were the TCR beta CDR3 regions. The TCR CDR3 first-round RT-PCR relied on the HTBI primer set. MiXCR was run by TCRdb on the multiplex PCR reads, yielding one entry per CDR3 protein. The table shows some 490,000 distinct CDR3 sequences, with approximately 23% occurring only once. Input material: blood. Every receptor here comes from a woman in her sixties or seventies with Graves' ophthalmopathy.

There are many counts of this clonotype. The chain couples TRBV6-1 to TRBJ2-3; 14 bases align to TRBD2. The CDR3 is 17 residues long. Germline V gene data show CDR1 as MNHNS and CDR2 as SASEGT. V trimming: 5 bases; J trimming: 3 bases; junction bases outside the gene matches: 7. Here the CDR3 reads CASSFPGLAGGTDTQYF. The DNA of the CDR3 is TGTGCCAGCAGTTTCCCCGGACTAGCGGGAGGAACAGATACGCAGTATTTT.

The chain couples TRBV19 to TRBJ2-3, with 8 bases that match TRBD1. The CDR3 runs 15 residues. V gave up 3 bases and J gave up 2 bases; unmatched junction bases: 4. Germline loops: CDR1 LNHDA, CDR2 SQIVND (reference sequence). The CDR3 here is CASSMTGAHTDTQYF. The CDR3 DNA sequence: TGTGCCAGTAGTATGACAGGGGCCCACACAGATACGCAGTATTTT.

The V gene is TRBV12-5, the J gene TRBJ1-1; D is undetermined. CDR3 size: 13 residues. Deletions cut 4 bases from V and 1 base from J, with 7 bases between. The germline CDR1 and CDR2 sequences are LGHNT and FRNRAP. The CDR3 spells CASGWATNTEAFF. For the CDR3, the DNA is TGTGCTAGTGGTTGGGCCACGAACACTGAAGCTTTCTTT.

The chain recombines TRBV6-1 with TRBJ1-1; 7 bases match TRBD1. The length of the CDR3 is 13 residues. Trimming cost V 6 bases and J 4 bases; bases outside gene matches: 5. From germline, CDR1 is MNHNS and CDR2 SASEGT. CDR3 sequence reads: CASRLGQLTEAFF. CDR3 nucleotide sequence: TGTGCCAGCAGATTGGGACAGCTCACTGAAGCTTTCTTT.

The chain employs TRBV19 and TRBJ2-7, with 7 nucleotides matching TRBD2. From germline, CDR1 is LNHDA and CDR2 SQIVND (reference sequence). V lost 5 bases and J lost 3; bases outside the gene matches: 7. This CDR3 spans 14 amino acids. The CDR3 sequence: CASSVGGKIYEQYF. Here the CDR3 DNA reads TGTGCCAGTAGTGTCGGGGGGAAAATCTACGAGCAGTACTTC.

This clonotype was counted ten times or more. V gene TRBV7-8 combines with J gene TRBJ1-2, with TRBD1 matching 7 bases. CDR1 and CDR2 (germline): SGHVS, FQNEAQ. The CDR3 runs 13 residues. V shed 3 bases, J shed 8 bases, and the junction held 6 bases outside the gene matches. CDR3 region: CASSFRTGLGYTF. CDR3 bases: TGTGCCAGCAGCTTCAGGACAGGACTAGGCTACACCTTC. The full variable domain, in which reference TRBV7-8 and TRBJ1-2 provide the parts outside the CDR3, is GAGVSQSPRYKVAKRGQDVALRCDPISGHVSLFWYQQALGQGPEFLTYFQNEAQLDKSGLPSDRFFAERPEGSVSTLKIQRTQQEDSAVYLCASSFRTGLGYTFGSGTRLTVV.

The table lists this clonotype with a few counts. The chain combines TRBV7-8 with TRBJ2-7; no firm D call. CDR3 length equals 13 residues. Trimming pared 5 bases from V and 4 bases from J, leaving 12 bases between. Germline V gives CDR1 SGHVS, CDR2 FQNEAQ. CDR3 bases: TGTGCCAGCAGCCGGGCGACCCAATACGAGCAGTACTTC. Its translation is CASSRATQYEQYF.

This clonotype was seen once. Being one base from a much bigger clone, this may be a read error. The conserved final phenylalanine or tryptophan is absent from the CDR3, which likely points to a read error. The rearrangement uses TRBV3-1 and TRBJ1-1; D is uncertain. CDR1 is LGHDT and CDR2 is YNNKEL in the germline V gene (reference sequence). V was clipped by 3 bases and J by 2 bases, with 4 bases between them. This CDR3 has 12 amino acids. The CDR3 DNA sequence: TGTGCCAGCAGCCACCCCAACACTGAAGCTTTCCTT. Protein sequence: CASSHPNTEAFL.

This clonotype was counted only a few times. The chain recombines TRBV27 with TRBJ2-3; D not certain. V was trimmed by 4 bases and J by 2 bases, leaving 7 bases between them. The germline V gene encodes CDR1 MNHEY and CDR2 SMNVEV (reference sequence). CDR3 length: 13 residues. The CDR3 DNA reads as TGTGCCAGCAGTTCGTACCCCACAGATACGCAGTATTTT. This gives the protein CASSSYPTDTQYF.

This clonotype was detected only a few times. The J gene is TRBJ2-1, the V gene TRBV7-9; D is undetermined. The V end was cut by 2 bases, the J end by 0 bases, with 5 bases between. There are 14 residues in the CDR3. CDR1 and CDR2 (germline): SEHNR, FQNEAQ (reference sequence). CDR3 loop: CASSLSISYNEQFF. DNA of the CDR3: TGTGCCAGCAGCTTAAGCATCTCCTACAATGAGCAGTTCTTC.

The V call is TRBV30, the J call TRBJ1-4; tentative D call: TRBD1 (5 bases). This CDR3 comprises 13 residues. V was pared by 4 bases and J by 11 bases, with 17 bases between. CDR1 GTSNPN and CDR2 SVGIG come from the germline V gene (reference sequence). As DNA, the CDR3 is TGTGCCTGGAATCGGGACTTCGGTGGGAAACTGTTTTTT. This gives the protein CAWNRDFGGKLFF.

As to this clonotype: A much larger clone sits a single nucleotide away, making a read error possible. Lacking the conserved final phenylalanine or tryptophan, this CDR3 likely reflects a read error. V and J are TRBV27 and TRBJ1-1; D call uncertain. Between the trimmed V and J ends, which lost 6 bases and 1 base, there was a span of 12 bases. The germline gives CDR1 MNHEY, CDR2 SMNVEV (reference sequence). This CDR3 comprises 14 residues. Here the CDR3 DNA reads TGTGCCAGCAGATGGGTACCAACGAACACTGAAGCTTTCCTT. Translation: CASRWVPTNTEAFL.

This clonotype has at least ten counts. V is TRBV5-1 and J is TRBJ1-2; no clear D gene. Germline CDR1 SGHRS, CDR2 YFSETQ. The CDR3 is 15 amino acids. Trimming removed 0 bases at V and 2 bases at J, with 11 bases between. CDR3 nucleotides: TGCGCCAGCAGCTTGGAGCCAGAGGGAAACTATGGCTACACCTTC. This translates into CASSLEPEGNYGYTF.

This clonotype was detected only a few times. The chain recombines TRBV12-3 or TRBV12-4 with TRBJ2-3; TRBD1 aligns across 8 bases. The CDR3 extends over 14 amino acids. V was clipped by 6 bases and J by 8 bases; unmatched bases: 10. Written as DNA, the CDR3 is TGTGCCAGCAGCCCATTGGGGACAGGACCTACGCAGTATTTT. Its protein is CASSPLGTGPTQYF.

The chain joins TRBV20-1 to TRBJ2-1; D uncertain. Per the germline V gene, CDR1 is DFQATT and CDR2 is SNEGSKA (reference sequence). The CDR3 has 15 residues. Trimming pared 4 bases from V and 0 bases from J, leaving 13 bases between. The DNA for the CDR3 is TGCAGTGCTAACGACCACCCGAGCTCCTACAATGAGCAGTTCTTC. Translation: CSANDHPSSYNEQFF.

V usage is TRBV10-3 and J usage is TRBJ1-1; a possible D gene is TRBD1 (6 bases). This CDR3 region has 14 residues. Germline V CDR1 and CDR2: ENHRY, SYGVKD. V lost 4 bases and J 6 bases, leaving 15 bases between the germline ends. The CDR3 nucleotides are TGTGCCATCAGTGCTGGCAGGGGAGAGGCTGAAGCTTTCTTT. Translating it yields CAISAGRGEAEAFF.

The gene calls are TRBV7-8 and TRBJ1-1; D is perhaps TRBD1 (6 bases). Trimming removed 3 bases from V and 0 bases from J, with 17 bases in between. In germline, CDR1 is SGHVS, CDR2 FQNEAQ. This CDR3 contains 17 residues. CDR3 DNA sequence: TGTGCCAGCAGCTTGGGGACATCGACAAACATGAACACTGAAGCTTTCTTT. Residues: CASSLGTSTNMNTEAFF.

This clonotype occurred a few times. The chain carries TRBV7-3 and TRBJ2-2, with TRBD2 as a possible D gene (5 bases). This CDR3 region has 14 residues. Trimming stripped 4 bases from V and 6 bases from J, with 12 bases between. Germline V gives CDR1 SGHTA, CDR2 FQGTGA. The chain's CDR3 is CASSSRTASGELFF. In nucleotides, the CDR3 is TGTGCCAGCAGCTCAAGGACTGCGTCCGGGGAGCTGTTTTTT.

This clonotype was recorded many times. The chain recombines TRBV6-2 or TRBV6-3 with TRBJ2-2; TRBD1 matches at 7 bases. The V gene's germline CDR1 is MNHEY and CDR2 SVGEGT. Trimming at V came to 7 bases and at J to 7 bases, leaving 9 bases not matched to a gene. The length of the CDR3 is 14 residues. DNA for the CDR3: TGTGCCAGCAAGATCCCAAGGGACAGCGGGGAGCTGTTTTTT. It specifies CASKIPRDSGELFF.

The V and J genes are TRBV27 and TRBJ2-3; D gene uncertain. Germline values: CDR1 MNHEY, CDR2 SMNVEV (reference sequence). Deletions cut 7 bases from V and 0 bases from J, with 8 bases between. This CDR3 spans 13 amino acids. The CDR3: CASKRPSTDTQYF. The CDR3 coding sequence is TGTGCCAGCAAGAGACCGAGCACAGATACGCAGTATTTT.

The V and J genes are TRBV7-2 and TRBJ2-2, with TRBD1 as a possible D gene (5 bases). The CDR3 totals 15 residues. Germline V lookup: CDR1 SGHTA, CDR2 FQGNSA. V lost 4 bases to trimming and J lost 0 bases, with 9 bases between them. The DNA of the CDR3 is TGTGCCAGCAGCTGGACATCTACGAACACCGGGGAGCTGTTTTTT. It is translated as CASSWTSTNTGELFF.

This clonotype was picked up a small number of times. The CDR3 bases are TGCAGTGCTGCCCGGACAACCAGCACAGATACGCAGTATTTT. This codes for CSAARTTSTDTQYF. The rearrangement links TRBV20-1 to TRBJ2-3, with D maybe TRBD1 (5 bases). Germline V gene sequence: CDR1 DFQATT, CDR2 SNEGSKA (reference sequence). Trimming pared 5 bases from V and 0 bases from J, leaving 12 bases between. CDR3 size: 14 residues.

This clonotype was detected many times. The chain couples TRBV28 to TRBJ1-1; D is perhaps TRBD1 (5 bases). Germline V CDR1 and CDR2: MDHEN, SYDVKM. V was trimmed by 4 bases and J by 9 bases, leaving 15 bases between them. The CDR3 is made up of 13 amino acids. DNA of the CDR3: TGTGCCAGCAGTTCATCCGGGACCCGACAAGCTTTCTTT. It is translated as CASSSSGTRQAFF.

In DNA, the CDR3 is TGTGCCAGCAGCACCCGGGGACAAGGGCGGGGCGATGAGCAGTTCTTC. Protein: CASSTRGQGRGDEQFF. The chain employs TRBV7-3 and TRBJ2-1; tentatively, D is TRBD1 or TRBD2 (6 bases each). Germline V gene lookup returns CDR1 SGHTA and CDR2 FQGTGA. Trimming removed 5 bases at V and 8 bases at J, with 22 bases between. The CDR3 spans 16 residues.

The chain couples TRBV5-1 to TRBJ2-6; TRBD2 matches 13 bases. The CDR3 is 19 amino acids. Germline CDR1 reads SGHRS; CDR2 reads YFSETQ. Trimming cost V 4 bases and J 2 bases; bases outside gene matches: 9. Here the CDR3 reads CASSPATSGRRAGANVLTF. The CDR3 nucleotides read TGCGCCAGCAGCCCCGCGACTAGCGGGAGGAGGGCTGGGGCCAACGTCCTGACTTTC.

The chain joins TRBV15 to TRBJ2-7; no definite D call. There are 14 residues in the CDR3. Germline lookup yields CDR1 LNHNV and CDR2 YYDKDF (reference sequence). V lost 0 bases to trimming and J lost 0 bases, with 6 bases between them. CDR3 sequence reads: CATSRDRNSYEQYF. CDR3 sequence (DNA): TGTGCCACCAGCAGAGACAGAAACTCCTACGAGCAGTACTTC.

This clonotype was seen a handful of times. The chain carries TRBV7-9 and TRBJ2-1; TRBD1 aligns across 8 bases. Trimming removed 3 bases from V and 0 bases from J; junction bases left unmatched: 4. Germline lookup yields CDR1 SEHNR and CDR2 FQNEAQ (reference sequence). This CDR3 is built from 16 residues. The CDR3 DNA reads as TGTGCCAGCAGCTTGTCAGGGGGCCGCTCCTACAATGAGCAGTTCTTC. Amino acid sequence: CASSLSGGRSYNEQFF.

The chain has TRBV4-1 and TRBJ2-3; a weak D match, TRBD2 (5 bases). The germline gives CDR1 MGHRA, CDR2 YSYEKL. The germline V and J ends were trimmed by 2 bases and 4 bases, with 10 bases remaining between them. There are 14 residues in the CDR3. The CDR3 DNA sequence: TGCGCCAGCAGCCAAACTAGAGGGCCAGATACGCAGTATTTT. The encoded protein is CASSQTRGPDTQYF.

This clonotype has ten or more counts. The chain links TRBV6-2 or TRBV6-3 to TRBJ2-1; 9 nucleotides match TRBD1. Germline lookup yields CDR1 MNHEY and CDR2 SVGEGT. The junction had 2 bases not matched to a gene; V was cut back by 5 bases and J by 6 bases. This CDR3 region has 13 residues. The CDR3 nucleotides read TGTGCCAGCAGTCGGGACAGGGTCAATGAGCAGTTCTTC. Its protein is CASSRDRVNEQFF.

This clonotype was seen ten or more times. This chain links TRBV11-2 with TRBJ2-7, with 8 bases matching TRBD2. Germline V gene lookup returns CDR1 SGHAT and CDR2 FQNNGV. CDR3 size: 15 residues. The V and J ends lost 5 bases and 2 bases, in that order; junction bases with no gene match: 8. CDR3 loop: CASSPGGGRAYEQYF. CDR3 bases: TGTGCCAGCAGCCCCGGGGGGGGAAGGGCCTACGAGCAGTACTTC.

This clonotype has just a few counts. This rearrangement joins TRBV7-3 to TRBJ2-2, with D possibly TRBD2 on 6 matching bases. Germline V lookup: CDR1 SGHTA, CDR2 FQGTGA. The CDR3 has 17 residues. V dropped 2 bases and J dropped 0 bases, with 13 bases sitting between them. The DNA for the CDR3 is TGTGCCAGCAGCTTAGGAGCAGCGGGCGCGAACACCGGGGAGCTGTTTTTT. This translates into CASSLGAAGANTGELFF.

This clonotype was seen more than once but under ten times. This chain joins TRBV7-8 and TRBJ2-1; D call uncertain. Per the germline V gene, CDR1 is SGHVS and CDR2 is FQNEAQ. V lost 1 base to trimming and J lost 10 bases, with 11 bases between them. This CDR3 has 13 residues. Here the CDR3 reads CASSLGTIGEQFF. CDR3 in DNA: TGTGCCAGCAGCTTAGGTACCATCGGAGAGCAGTTCTTC.